These 24 T cell receptor beta chains came from one sample sequenced in a study of cytomegalovirus exposure and HLA in healthy donors (dated by TCRdb to the late 2010s). Library prep was done by the immunoSEQ multiplex PCR assay. A mixture of 60 forward primers for TCR Vbeta segments and 13 reverse primers for TCR Jbeta segments was used in the multiplex PCR. This immuneACCESS table, as held by TCRdb, lists in-frame sequences with V and J called but not all clones. Of the missing ones, under half trace to an unresolved V gene in checked studies; the others have no known cause. In all, the sample holds about 130,000 clones, and about 80% of those were seen once. 1% of the sample comes from the top ten. The sample was PBMCs. The receptors here all came from a man in his forties in good health and CMV-seronegative.

CDR3: CASSSWTSYTGELFF. The CDR3 nucleotides read TGTGCCAGCAGCTCTTGGACTAGCTACACCGGGGAGCTGTTTTTT. V and J are TRBV5-6 and TRBJ2-2, with 8 bases lining up with TRBD2. With V trimmed by 3 bases and J by 3 bases, 4 bases remained unmatched. Germline CDR1 reads SGHDT; CDR2 reads YYEEEE. The CDR3 sequence is 15 residues long.

The chain carries TRBV2 and TRBJ2-7; no firm D call. The CDR3 contains 13 residues. Trimming shortened V by 3 bases and J by 0 bases, and 6 bases separated the two germline ends. Germline CDR1 reads SNHLY; CDR2 reads FYNNEI. CDR3 residues: CASSEWSSYEQYF. As DNA, the CDR3 is TGTGCCAGCAGTGAGTGGAGCTCCTACGAGCAGTACTTC. Full variable domain (rest looked up from reference TRBV2 and TRBJ2-7): EPEVTQTPSHQVTQMGQEVILRCVPISNHLYFYWYRQILGQKVEFLVSFYNNEISEKSEIFDDQFSVERPDGSNFTLKIRSTKLEDSAMYFCASSEWSSYEQYFGPGTRLTVT.

On this clone: Other DNA sequences in this sample translate to the same CDR3. The rearrangement uses TRBV2 and TRBJ2-5, with D perhaps TRBD1 (5 bases). V was cut by 4 bases and J by 2 bases, with 5 bases left in between. CDR1 and CDR2 (germline): SNHLY, FYNNEI. This CDR3 region has 12 residues. The CDR3 bases are TGTGCCAGCAGTGGACAGCAAGAGACCCAGTACTTC. Encoded protein: CASSGQQETQYF.

The chain links TRBV10-3 to TRBJ1-4; TRBD1 might be the D (6 bases). Germline CDR1 is ENHRY and CDR2 is SYGVKD. V was clipped by 3 bases and J by 4 bases, with 12 bases between them. The CDR3 is 15 residues long. The CDR3: CAISDRGRGNEKLFF. The CDR3 DNA reads as TGTGCCATCAGTGACCGGGGCAGGGGTAATGAAAAACTGTTTTTT.

The chain joins TRBV11-2 to TRBJ1-2; no reliable D call. V lost 5 bases, J lost 5 bases, and 9 bases lay in between. The germline CDR1 and CDR2 sequences are SGHAT and FQNNGV. The CDR3 is made up of 12 amino acids. CDR3 bases: TGTGCCAGCAGCCCCCGGTGGTATGGCTACACCTTC. Translating gives CASSPRWYGYTF. The variable domain in full, with the rest retrieved from reference TRBV11-2 and TRBJ1-2, is EAGVAQSPRYKIIEKRQSVAFWCNPISGHATLYWYQQILGQGPKLLIQFQNNGVVDDSQLPKDRFSAERLKGVDSTLKIQPAKLEDSAVYLCASSPRWYGYTFGSGTRLTVV.

V gene TRBV5-1 combines with J gene TRBJ2-3; a possible D gene is TRBD2 (7 bases). The germline gives CDR1 SGHRS, CDR2 YFSETQ. The CDR3 runs 14 residues. Trimming shortened V by 6 bases and J by 2 bases, and 13 bases separated the two germline ends. This CDR3 reads CASKPGGHTDTQYF. Here the CDR3 DNA reads TGCGCCAGCAAGCCCGGGGGGCACACAGATACGCAGTATTTT.

This clone was seen more than once but under ten times. This chain connects TRBV30 to TRBJ2-5, with 7 positions matching TRBD2. V trimming: 4 bases; J trimming: 11 bases; junction bases outside the gene matches: 13. The CDR3 extends over 13 amino acids. The germline V gene has CDR1 GTSNPN and CDR2 SVGIG (reference sequence). The CDR3 is CAWKDLPAREQYF. For the CDR3, the DNA is TGTGCCTGGAAGGACCTCCCCGCGCGGGAGCAGTACTTC.

This clone turned up a few times. CDR3: CASSQDLTGPNSPLHF. CDR3 nucleotides: TGTGCCAGCAGCCAAGACCTTACAGGGCCGAATTCACCCCTCCACTTT. The chain couples TRBV4-2 to TRBJ1-6, with D maybe TRBD1 (6 bases). CDR3 length equals 16 residues. V was trimmed by 0 bases and J by 7 bases, leaving 13 bases between them. CDR1 LGHNA and CDR2 YNFKEQ come from the germline V gene.

The chain combines TRBV15 with TRBJ2-2; D might be TRBD2 (6 bases). Trimming took 0 bases from V and 6 from J, leaving 14 bases between them. Germline V gene data show CDR1 as LNHNV and CDR2 as YYDKDF (reference sequence). CDR3 length: 16 residues. The CDR3 DNA is TGTGCCACCAGCAGAGATTCGGGGGTCACCTCCGGGGAGCTGTTTTTT. Protein sequence: CATSRDSGVTSGELFF.

The chain combines TRBV10-2 with TRBJ1-5; 7 bases line up with TRBD1. CDR1 and CDR2 (germline): WSHSY, SAAADI. V lost 3 bases, J lost 11 bases, and 4 bases stayed unmatched. This CDR3 spans 12 amino acids. As DNA, the CDR3 is TGCGCCAGCAGTGAAGACAGGGTGGCCCAGCATTTT. Translated: CASSEDRVAQHF.

This chain links TRBV13 with TRBJ2-3; 7 bases fit TRBD2. The CDR3 is 15 amino acids. After removal of 2 bases from V and 5 bases from J, the junction contained 7 bases not matched to a gene. Germline V lookup: CDR1 PRHDT, CDR2 FYEKMQ (reference sequence). The CDR3 reads CASSLSPGGKDTQYF. DNA for the CDR3: TGTGCCAGCAGCTTATCCCCCGGGGGGAAAGATACGCAGTATTTT.

Comment on this clone: Other nucleotide sequences in the sample specify the same CDR3. The gene calls are TRBV7-2 and TRBJ2-3; D ambiguous. The CDR3 sequence is 13 residues long. Germline lookup yields CDR1 SGHTA and CDR2 FQGNSA. The germline V and J ends were trimmed by 4 bases and 3 bases, with 8 bases remaining between them. The CDR3 coding sequence is TGTGCCAGCAGCTCCCGAGGTACAGATACGCAGTATTTT. Translation gives CASSSRGTDTQYF.

This chain joins TRBV18 and TRBJ2-6; 11 bases are shared with TRBD1. Germline V gene sequence: CDR1 KGHSH, CDR2 LQKENI. Trimming took 5 bases from V and 5 from J; bases not matched to a gene: 5. The CDR3 spans 16 residues. DNA of the CDR3: TGTGCCAGCTCATCGGGACAGGGGGGATGGGCCAACGTCCTGACTTTC. It encodes CASSSGQGGWANVLTF.

This chain joins TRBV28 and TRBJ2-7, with D maybe TRBD2 (7 bases). V was shortened by 6 bases and J by 4 bases, with 19 bases between the two germline ends. The germline V gene has CDR1 MDHEN and CDR2 SYDVKM. There are 15 residues in the CDR3. The DNA for the CDR3 is TGTGCCAGCAGCCCTGGGGGGGGCTCGATTTACGAGCAGTACTTC. Translation gives CASSPGGGSIYEQYF.

CDR3 bases: TGTGCCAGCACCCCGGGGGAGTGGGCGGGACTGTTTTTT. Translating it yields CASTPGEWAGLFF. The gene calls are TRBV28 and TRBJ1-4, with a weak D call TRBD1 (5 bases). V dropped 7 bases and J dropped 13 bases, with 19 bases sitting between them. Germline-derived CDR1 and CDR2 are MDHEN and SYDVKM. The CDR3 is 13 residues long.

The CDR3 here is CASSPSGLDQQTQYF. CDR3 sequence (DNA): TGTGCCAGCAGCCCCTCGGGACTAGATCAGCAGACCCAGTACTTC. The chain is built from TRBV11-2 and TRBJ2-5; 8 bases line up with TRBD2. Germline assignment: CDR1 SGHAT and CDR2 FQNNGV. This CDR3 has 15 amino acids. V dropped 5 bases and J dropped 6; count of bases not matched to a gene: 11.

The genes are TRBV7-2 and TRBJ2-1; a possible D gene is TRBD1 (6 bases). CDR1 is SGHTA and CDR2 is FQGNSA in the germline V gene. Trimming pared 2 bases from V and 3 bases from J, leaving 8 bases between. This CDR3 spans 14 amino acids. In DNA form, the CDR3 reads TGTGCCAGCAGCTTATTACAGGGCTACAATGAGCAGTTCTTC. Translation gives CASSLLQGYNEQFF.

The chain recombines TRBV7-8 with TRBJ2-7, with 7 bases identical to TRBD1. Germline loops: CDR1 SGHVS, CDR2 FQNEAQ. The junction had 6 bases not matched to a gene; V was cut back by 4 bases and J by 6 bases. The CDR3 has 13 amino acids. As DNA, the CDR3 is TGTGCCAGCAGCTACGACAGGGTCGTCGAGCAGTACTTC. It encodes CASSYDRVVEQYF.

The genes are TRBV4-1 and TRBJ1-2, with D perhaps TRBD1 (5 bases). With 4 bases removed from V and 4 bases from J, the gap between germline ends came to 13 bases. The germline V gene encodes CDR1 MGHRA and CDR2 YSYEKL. CDR3 length: 14 amino acids. The CDR3, as DNA: TGCGCCAGCAGCCGGTATGGGGCGGTCTATGGCTACACCTTC. As protein: CASSRYGAVYGYTF.

J is TRBJ2-3 and V is TRBV2; TRBD2 agrees at 7 bases. The CDR3 has 15 residues. Germline CDR1 SNHLY, CDR2 FYNNEI. V lost 0 bases and J lost 6; bases outside the gene matches: 6. The CDR3 protein is CASSEAGREFDTQYF. The CDR3 coding sequence is TGTGCCAGCAGTGAAGCAGGGCGGGAGTTCGATACGCAGTATTTT.

Of note for this clone: Other DNA sequences from this sample encode an identical CDR3 as well. The J gene is TRBJ2-7, the V gene TRBV2; 12 bases agree with TRBD2. The CDR3 covers 14 residues. Germline assignment: CDR1 SNHLY and CDR2 FYNNEI. The J segment lost 1 base and the V segment lost 6 bases, leaving 1 base of the junction unmatched. CDR3 protein: CASRTSGGSYEQYF. CDR3 sequence (DNA): TGTGCCAGCAGGACTAGCGGGGGTTCCTACGAGCAGTACTTC. Full variable domain (outside the CDR3, taken from reference TRBV2 and TRBJ2-7): EPEVTQTPSHQVTQMGQEVILRCVPISNHLYFYWYRQILGQKVEFLVSFYNNEISEKSEIFDDQFSVERPDGSNFTLKIRSTKLEDSAMYFCASRTSGGSYEQYFGPGTRLTVT.

The rearrangement uses TRBV7-6 and TRBJ2-5; TRBD2 aligns across 7 bases. CDR1 and CDR2 (germline): SGHVS, FNYEAQ. Unmatched junction bases numbered 11, after V lost 5 bases and J lost 2 bases. The CDR3 totals 16 residues. Here the CDR3 DNA reads TGTGCCAGCAGCGGTGTGATGAGCGGGGCACAAGAGACCCAGTACTTC. Amino acids: CASSGVMSGAQETQYF.

This sequence joins TRBV18 and TRBJ2-6; 10 positions agree with TRBD2. Trimming removed 1 base from V and 1 base from J; junction bases left unmatched: 4. CDR1 and CDR2 (germline): KGHSH, LQKENI. The CDR3 runs 18 residues. CDR3 nucleotide sequence: TGTGCCAGCTCACCACGGCTAGCGGGGGAGTCTGGGGCCAACGTCCTGACTTTC. Translation gives CASSPRLAGESGANVLTF.

The genes are TRBV29-1 and TRBJ1-5; D might be TRBD1 (6 bases). Germline CDR1 and CDR2: SQVTM and ANQGSEA. V was pared by 5 bases and J by 3 bases, with 11 bases between. This CDR3 comprises 13 residues. Here the CDR3 DNA reads TGCAGCGTTCAGGACAGCTACAATCAGCCCCAGCATTTT. Translation: CSVQDSYNQPQHF.